The next 6 T cell receptor beta chains were all read from a single sample in a study of CD8+ T cells in alopecia areata. Sequencing used cDNA as its template, made by extracting RNA and reverse transcribing it. The assay was immunoSEQ multiplex PCR, and TCRdb's table has in-frame clones only and misses some. This table holds roughly 190,000 clones, about 65% found once. As to treatment: oral pan-JAK inhibitor, 5-10 mg twice daily. The sequenced sample was CD4+ T cells sorted from blood, obtained around week 50, from a patient treated with tofacitinib. The receptors were gathered from a human donor with alopecia areata.

The chain combines TRBV30 with TRBJ2-5, with TRBD2 identical over 8 bases. V shed 1 base and J 5 bases; nucleotides not matched to a gene: 3. This CDR3 is 13 amino acids long. Germline assignment: CDR1 GTSNPN and CDR2 SVGIG (reference sequence). CDR3 DNA sequence: TGTGCCTGGAGTGACGGGACTAGTGAGACCCAGTACTTC. It codes for CAWSDGTSETQYF.

V gene TRBV7-3 combines with J gene TRBJ1-1, with a weak D call TRBD1 (5 bases). This CDR3 is 14 amino acids long. Germline CDR1 reads SGHTA; CDR2 reads FQGTGA. The V end was cut by 4 bases, the J end by 1 base, with 10 bases between. As DNA, the CDR3 is TGTGCCAGCAGCTCCCAGGGAGGGAACACTGAAGCTTTCTTT. This gives the protein CASSSQGGNTEAFF.

The sample holds a few counts of this clone. The CDR3 sequence is CASSLGGPEDTQYF. In nucleotides, the CDR3 is TGTGCCAGCAGCTTGGGGGGGCCGGAAGATACGCAGTATTTT. This chain joins TRBV5-6 and TRBJ2-3, with D maybe TRBD1 (6 bases). In germline, CDR1 is SGHDT, CDR2 YYEEEE. This CDR3 has 14 residues. Deletions cut 0 bases from V and 5 bases from J, with 10 bases between.

The chain links TRBV7-2 to TRBJ1-1; 9 bases agree with TRBD1. Germline lookup yields CDR1 SGHTA and CDR2 FQGNSA. Trimming cost V 5 bases and J 2 bases; bases outside gene matches: 15. There are 18 residues in the CDR3. CDR3 amino acids: CASSPGIGTGRANTEAFF. The CDR3 coding sequence is TGTGCCAGCAGCCCAGGCATCGGGACAGGGAGGGCTAACACTGAAGCTTTCTTT.

The sample holds one count of this clone. The chain recombines TRBV7-6 with TRBJ1-5; D is ambiguous. V was trimmed by 0 bases and J by 3 bases, leaving 6 bases between them. CDR1 is SGHVS and CDR2 is FNYEAQ in the germline V gene. CDR3 length equals 14 residues. The CDR3 spells CASSLAGVNQPQHF. DNA of the CDR3: TGTGCCAGCAGCTTAGCCGGGGTCAATCAGCCCCAGCATTTT.

The genes are TRBV7-8 and TRBJ1-5, with a tentative D call TRBD1 (5 bases). CDR1 SGHVS and CDR2 FQNEAQ come from the germline V gene. CDR3 length: 15 residues. V was shortened by 5 bases and J by 4 bases, with 15 bases between the two germline ends. This CDR3 is CASSTDSHLNQPQHF. CDR3 nucleotides: TGTGCCAGCAGCACAGACAGCCACCTAAATCAGCCCCAGCATTTT.